The T cell receptor (beta chain) under discussion was sequenced for a study of cytomegalovirus exposure and HLA in healthy donors. Looked up from germline, CDR1 is SEHNR and CDR2 is FQNEAQ (reference sequence). Trimming stripped 0 bases from V and 3 bases from J, with 8 bases between. The CDR3 is 14 residues long. The PCR made use of 60 Vbeta and 13 Jbeta primers. Only in-frame clones appear in the TCRdb table, and some are missing; sequencing was by immunoSEQ multiplex PCR. The sample lists some 85,000 clones; 76% were seen once. The clonotype originates from a middle-aged man in good health and CMV-seronegative. The chain employs TRBV7-9 and TRBJ1-2; possible D gene TRBD1, 6 bases. The sequencing sample was made of PBMCs. Written as DNA, the CDR3 is TGTGCCAGCAGCTTAGCCACAGGGTACTATGGCTACACCTTC. Its protein is CASSLATGYYGYTF.